The rows below give T cell receptor beta chains drawn from one sample of a study of shared clonotypes between healthy human individuals. Assay used: immunoSEQ multiplex PCR; TCRdb lists only in-frame clones, some missing. The profile shows roughly 1 million clones, about three quarters of them singletons. Source material: memory CD4+ T cells sorted from blood. The receptors stem from a man aged 18-30 years in good health. Both conserved end residues are part of each CDR3. The D gene is left open where the match is weak. Part of the rows lack a size; the others show once, few, many or a class for expanded clones.

j_call: TRBJ1-3
clone_size: NA
v_call: TRBV5-6
d_call: NA
cdr3_aa: CASSGHMTGDGNTIYF
cdr3_nt: TGTGCCAGCAGCGGCCACATGACAGGAGACGGAAACACCATATATTTT

j_call: TRBJ2-2
clone_size: NA
v_call: TRBV7-9
d_call: NA
cdr3_aa: CASSSTRGTGELFF
cdr3_nt: TGTGCCAGCAGCTCGACACGGGGGACCGGGGAGCTGTTTTTT

j_call: TRBJ1-2
clone_size: NA
v_call: TRBV29-1
d_call: NA
cdr3_aa: CSAEEDRKSYGYTF
cdr3_nt: TGCAGCGCCGAAGAGGACAGAAAGAGCTATGGCTACACCTTC

j_call: TRBJ2-7
clone_size: NA
v_call: TRBV5-1
d_call: NA
cdr3_aa: CASKHGGLSYEQYF
cdr3_nt: TGCGCCAGCAAACACGGGGGCCTCTCCTACGAGCAGTACTTC

j_call: TRBJ1-3
clone_size: NA
v_call: TRBV5-6
d_call: NA
cdr3_aa: CASSSRLERNTIYF
cdr3_nt: TGTGCCAGCAGCTCCCGCTTAGAGCGAAACACCATATATTTT

j_call: TRBJ2-1
clone_size: few
v_call: TRBV7-8
d_call: TRBD2
cdr3_aa: CASSLLNSGRQRGDNEQFF
cdr3_nt: TGTGCCAGCAGCTTATTAAATTCGGGTAGACAGCGGGGGGACAATGAGCAGTTCTTC

j_call: TRBJ1-2
clone_size: few
v_call: TRBV28
d_call: NA
cdr3_aa: CASRLEGPGYTF
cdr3_nt: TGTGCCAGCAGGCTTGAAGGGCCCGGCTACACCTTC

j_call: TRBJ2-7
clone_size: NA
v_call: TRBV7-8
d_call: NA
cdr3_aa: CASRLAGLGSYEQYF
cdr3_nt: TGTGCCAGCAGGCTCGCGGGGCTAGGATCCTACGAGCAGTACTTC

j_call: TRBJ1-2
clone_size: NA
v_call: TRBV2
d_call: TRBD1
cdr3_aa: CASSERQGVNGYTF
cdr3_nt: TGTGCCAGCAGTGAGAGACAGGGGGTTAATGGCTACACCTTC

j_call: TRBJ1-2
clone_size: once
v_call: TRBV28
d_call: NA
cdr3_aa: CASTLDSYGYTF
cdr3_nt: TGTGCCAGCACCCTCGACAGCTATGGCTACACCTTC

j_call: TRBJ1-1
clone_size: NA
v_call: TRBV18
d_call: NA
cdr3_aa: CASSPVKAPNTEAFF
cdr3_nt: TGTGCCAGCTCACCAGTAAAGGCACCAAACACTGAAGCTTTCTTT

j_call: TRBJ1-1
clone_size: once
v_call: TRBV6-4
d_call: NA
cdr3_aa: CASRETEAFF
cdr3_nt: TGTGCCAGCAGGGAGACTGAAGCTTTCTTT

j_call: TRBJ2-5
clone_size: NA
v_call: TRBV5-1
d_call: TRBD2
cdr3_aa: CASRSGLDQETQYF
cdr3_nt: TGCGCCAGCCGATCGGGACTAGACCAAGAGACCCAGTACTTC

j_call: TRBJ1-5
clone_size: once
v_call: TRBV6-1
d_call: NA
cdr3_aa: CASGTYQPQHF
cdr3_nt: TGTGCCAGCGGGACCTATCAGCCCCAGCATTTT

j_call: TRBJ2-7
clone_size: NA
v_call: TRBV19
d_call: NA
cdr3_aa: CASSIGGTSTNEQYF
cdr3_nt: TGTGCCAGTAGTATAGGTGGGACGAGTACCAACGAGCAGTACTTC

j_call: TRBJ2-3
clone_size: NA
v_call: TRBV5-1
d_call: NA
cdr3_aa: CASSLAPAPTDTQYF
cdr3_nt: TGCGCCAGCAGCTTGGCGCCCGCCCCCACAGATACGCAGTATTTT

j_call: TRBJ2-2
clone_size: once
v_call: TRBV20-1
d_call: NA
cdr3_aa: CSAPSGGELFF
cdr3_nt: TGCAGTGCTCCGAGCGGGGGGGAGCTGTTTTTT

j_call: TRBJ1-1
clone_size: many
v_call: TRBV5-6
d_call: NA
cdr3_aa: CASSLILNTEAFF
cdr3_nt: TGTGCCAGCAGCTTGATTTTGAACACTGAAGCTTTCTTT

j_call: TRBJ1-2
clone_size: NA
v_call: TRBV11-2
d_call: NA
cdr3_aa: CASSPPRIYGYTF
cdr3_nt: TGTGCCAGCAGCCCACCTCGGATCTATGGCTACACCTTC

j_call: TRBJ2-1
clone_size: many
v_call: TRBV6-5
d_call: NA
cdr3_aa: CASSYKGGAYNEQFF
cdr3_nt: TGTGCCAGCAGTTACAAGGGGGGGGCTTACAATGAGCAGTTCTTC

j_call: TRBJ1-2
clone_size: NA
v_call: TRBV25-1
d_call: NA
cdr3_aa: CASSEFEYGYTF
cdr3_nt: TGTGCCAGCAGTGAATTTGAGTATGGCTACACCTTC

j_call: TRBJ2-6
clone_size: NA
v_call: TRBV28
d_call: NA
cdr3_aa: CASSLGQAGANVLTF
cdr3_nt: TGTGCCAGCAGTTTAGGACAAGCCGGGGCCAACGTCCTGACTTTC

j_call: TRBJ2-7
clone_size: NA
v_call: TRBV27
d_call: TRBD1
cdr3_aa: CASSSRDRGSYEQYF
cdr3_nt: TGTGCCAGCAGTTCCCGGGACAGGGGCTCCTACGAGCAGTACTTC

j_call: TRBJ1-1
clone_size: few
v_call: TRBV6-1
d_call: NA
cdr3_aa: CASSWTENTEAFF
cdr3_nt: TGTGCCAGCAGTTGGACAGAGAACACTGAAGCTTTCTTT

j_call: TRBJ1-3
clone_size: NA
v_call: TRBV18
d_call: TRBD1
cdr3_aa: CASSPRDRPDSSSGNTIYF
cdr3_nt: TGTGCCAGCTCACCACGGGACAGGCCCGATTCGAGCTCTGGAAACACCATATATTTT

j_call: TRBJ2-5
clone_size: NA
v_call: TRBV27
d_call: TRBD2
cdr3_aa: CASSMTSFETQYF
cdr3_nt: TGTGCCAGCAGTATGACTAGCTTCGAGACCCAGTACTTC